These 10 T cell receptor beta chains were sequenced from one sample in a study of blood T cell repertoires in COVID-19. Data came from immunoSEQ multiplex PCR; TCRdb stores just in-frame clones and leaves some out. The sample contains roughly 500,000 clones, approximately 87% of which appear only once. The specimen was PBMCs or T cells enriched from blood (not recorded which). These receptors all come from a woman aged 40 to 55 who had recovered from COVID-19.

This clone occurred a few times. The rearrangement joins TRBV6-5 to TRBJ2-7; 7 positions match TRBD2. The germline CDR1 and CDR2 sequences are MNHEY and SVGAGI. Unmatched junction bases numbered 8, after V lost 7 bases and J lost 5 bases. This CDR3 contains 13 residues. In DNA form, the CDR3 reads TGTGCCAGCACGGACGGACTAGAGGACGAGCAGTACTTC. Translating gives CASTDGLEDEQYF.

The chain carries TRBV3-1 (or the pseudogene TRBV3-2) and TRBJ2-7, with D unresolved. Trimming stripped 1 base from V and 2 bases from J, with 6 bases between. The CDR3 totals 13 residues. CDR1 and CDR2 (germline): LGHDT, YNNKEL (reference sequence). The CDR3 sequence: CASSQVQAYEQYF. For the CDR3, the DNA is TGTGCCAGCAGCCAAGTTCAGGCCTACGAGCAGTACTTC.

A single count supports this clone. Here the CDR3 DNA reads TGTGCCAGCAGCTTAGTGGCCAGACTAGCGGAAACACAGAACGAGCAGTACTTC. It translates to CASSLVARLAETQNEQYF. V usage is TRBV7-2 and J usage is TRBJ2-7; TRBD2 aligns across 9 bases. The CDR3 runs to 18 residues. The V gene end was trimmed by 1 base and the J gene end by 5 bases; junction bases not matched to a gene: 15. Per germline, CDR1 SGHTA and CDR2 FQGNSA.

The chain combines TRBV27 with TRBJ2-1, with 14 bases that match TRBD2. V lost 5 bases, J lost 6 bases, and 6 bases stayed unmatched. The CDR3 is 16 residues long. Germline CDR1 MNHEY, CDR2 SMNVEV (reference sequence). CDR3 nucleotides: TGTGCCAGCAGTCCCCGACTAGCGGGAGGGCCCAATGAGCAGTTCTTC. Its protein is CASSPRLAGGPNEQFF.

This CDR3 reads CASSLVGTETQYF. For the CDR3, the DNA is TGTGCCAGCAGCTTAGTCGGTACCGAGACCCAGTACTTC. J is TRBJ2-5 and V is TRBV7-9, with D uncertain. This CDR3 comprises 13 residues. The germline CDR1 and CDR2 sequences are SEHNR and FQNEAQ (reference sequence). Trimming removed 1 base from V and 5 bases from J, with 8 bases in between.

V is TRBV11-2 and J is TRBJ2-3; D possibly corresponds to TRBD2 (5 bases). CDR3 length equals 13 residues. Germline CDR1 reads SGHAT; CDR2 reads FQNNGV. The V end lost 2 bases, the J end lost 5 bases, and 8 bases lay between the germline ends. The CDR3 nucleotides are TGTGCCAGCAGCTTAACGGGGATAGATACGCAGTATTTT. This codes for CASSLTGIDTQYF.

The V gene is TRBV28, the J gene TRBJ1-2; perhaps TRBD1 as D (5 bases). Germline V gene lookup returns CDR1 MDHEN and CDR2 SYDVKM. The CDR3 covers 12 residues. V dropped 8 bases and J dropped 8 bases, with 15 bases sitting between them. The CDR3 DNA is TGTGCCAGCGGCCCGACAGTGCGAGGCTACACCTTC. Translation: CASGPTVRGYTF.

V gene TRBV3-1 (or the pseudogene TRBV3-2) combines with J gene TRBJ2-7; the match to TRBD2 covers 8 bases. The CDR3 loop spans 16 amino acids. Germline V gives CDR1 LGHDT, CDR2 YNNKEL (reference sequence). With V trimmed by 5 bases and J by 2 bases, 11 bases remained unmatched. CDR3: CASSLDPFSGAYEQYF. CDR3 bases: TGTGCCAGCAGCTTAGACCCCTTTAGCGGGGCCTACGAGCAGTACTTC.

The chain uses TRBV4-2 and TRBJ2-6; 7 bases are a match to TRBD1. CDR1 is LGHNA, CDR2 YNFKEQ, per germline. J gave up 0 bases and V 4 bases, and 3 bases lay outside the gene matches. The CDR3 has 16 residues. The CDR3 DNA is TGTGCCAGCAGCCGTGGGACAGCCTCTGGGGCCAACGTCCTGACTTTC. Translated, it gives CASSRGTASGANVLTF.

V usage is TRBV5-1 and J usage is TRBJ2-4; 7 bases are a match to TRBD2. This CDR3 contains 16 residues. Losses at the gene ends were 2 bases for V and 6 bases for J; bases not matched to a gene: 11. From germline, CDR1 is SGHRS and CDR2 YFSETQ. The CDR3 sequence: CASSFDSRGTTNIQYF. Here the CDR3 DNA reads TGCGCCAGCAGCTTCGATTCTCGGGGGACTACAAACATTCAGTACTTC.